The following is a T cell receptor beta chain sequence with its context. Its antigen is not identified. The sample belongs to a study of CD8 T cells in ankylosing spondylitis. TCRdb analysed the 5' RACE reads with MiXCR anew, one entry per CDR3 protein. The sample carries some 400,000 distinct CDR3 sequences, approximately 20% recorded once. General study findings and limits: Some of the motif variants had earlier been found in reactive arthritis patients' fluid and blood. Characteristic, it appeared, of ankylosing spondylitis blood was a TCR beta motif of fewer than 10 highly homologous variants.

The CDR3 sequence is 16 residues long. Trimming removed 6 bases from V and 7 bases from J; junction bases left unmatched: 18. Germline V gene data show CDR1 as DFQATT and CDR2 as SNEGSKA (reference sequence). J is TRBJ2-1 and V is TRBV20-1, with 7 bases fitting TRBD2. Input material: blood, either unsorted or a sorted T cell fraction (not recorded which). The clonotype originates from a male donor with ankylosing spondylitis. CDR3 nucleotide sequence: TGCAGTGCGACTCCGTGGGGCGGGAGAGTGGGGAATGAGCAGTTCTTC. Translating it yields CSATPWGGRVGNEQFF.